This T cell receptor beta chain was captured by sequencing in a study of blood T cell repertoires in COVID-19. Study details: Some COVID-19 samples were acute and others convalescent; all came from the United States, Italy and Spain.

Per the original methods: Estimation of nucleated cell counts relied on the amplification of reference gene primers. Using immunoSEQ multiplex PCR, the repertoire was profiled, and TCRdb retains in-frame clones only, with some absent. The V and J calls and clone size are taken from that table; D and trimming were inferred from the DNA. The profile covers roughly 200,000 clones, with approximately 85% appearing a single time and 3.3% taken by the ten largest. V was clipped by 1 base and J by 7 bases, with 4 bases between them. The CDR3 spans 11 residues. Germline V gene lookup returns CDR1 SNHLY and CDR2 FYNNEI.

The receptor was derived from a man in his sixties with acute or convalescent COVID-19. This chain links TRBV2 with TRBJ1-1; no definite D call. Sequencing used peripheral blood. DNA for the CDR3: TGTGCCAGCAGTGAAGTAGATGAAGCTTTCTTT. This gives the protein CASSEVDEAFF.